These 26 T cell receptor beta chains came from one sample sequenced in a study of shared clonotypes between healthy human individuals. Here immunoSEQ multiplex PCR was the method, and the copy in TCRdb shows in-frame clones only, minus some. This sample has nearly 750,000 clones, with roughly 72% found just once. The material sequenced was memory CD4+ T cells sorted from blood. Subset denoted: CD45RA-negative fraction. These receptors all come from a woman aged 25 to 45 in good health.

This chain's CDR3 is CASSPSGTDTQYF. For the CDR3, the DNA is TGCGCCAGCAGTCCTAGCGGCACAGATACGCAGTATTTT. This chain connects TRBV10-1 to TRBJ2-3, with a weak D call TRBD2 (6 bases). The CDR3 loop spans 13 amino acids. Germline CDR1 is WNHNN and CDR2 is SYGVQD (reference sequence). Trimming pared 5 bases from V and 1 base from J, leaving 7 bases between.

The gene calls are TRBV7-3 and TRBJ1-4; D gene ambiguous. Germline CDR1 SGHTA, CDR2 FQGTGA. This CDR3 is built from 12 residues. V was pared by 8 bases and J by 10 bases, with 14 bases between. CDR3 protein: CASGREGAKLFF. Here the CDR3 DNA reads TGTGCCAGCGGAAGGGAGGGCGCAAAACTGTTTTTT.

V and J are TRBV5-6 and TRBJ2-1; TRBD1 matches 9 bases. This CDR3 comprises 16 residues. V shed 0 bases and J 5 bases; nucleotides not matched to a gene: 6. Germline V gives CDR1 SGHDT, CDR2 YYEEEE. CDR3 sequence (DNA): TGTGCCAGCAGCTTGGAAAGGGACAGGGAGGACAATGAGCAGTTCTTC. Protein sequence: CASSLERDREDNEQFF.

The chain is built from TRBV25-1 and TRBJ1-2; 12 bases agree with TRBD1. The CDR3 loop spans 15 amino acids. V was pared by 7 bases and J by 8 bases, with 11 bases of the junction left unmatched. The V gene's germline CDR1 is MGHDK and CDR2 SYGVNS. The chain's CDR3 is CASKTGTGGFWGYTF. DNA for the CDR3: TGTGCCAGCAAGACCGGGACAGGGGGCTTCTGGGGCTACACCTTC.

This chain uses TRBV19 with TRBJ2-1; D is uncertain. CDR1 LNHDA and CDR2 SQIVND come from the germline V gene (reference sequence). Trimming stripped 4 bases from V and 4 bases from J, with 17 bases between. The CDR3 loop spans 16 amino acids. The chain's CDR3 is CASSNADGYVYNEQFF. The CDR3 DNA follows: TGTGCCAGTAGTAACGCAGACGGATACGTTTACAATGAGCAGTTCTTC.

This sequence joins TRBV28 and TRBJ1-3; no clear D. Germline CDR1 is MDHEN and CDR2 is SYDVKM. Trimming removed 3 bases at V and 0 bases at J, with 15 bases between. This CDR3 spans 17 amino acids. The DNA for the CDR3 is TGTGCCAGCAGTTTGGGTTGGCAGCTAAACTCTGGAAACACCATATATTTT. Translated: CASSLGWQLNSGNTIYF. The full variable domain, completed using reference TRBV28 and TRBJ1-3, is DVKVTQSSRYLVKRTGEKVFLECVQDMDHENMFWYRQDPGLGLRLIYFSYDVKMKEKGDIPEGYSVSREKKERFSLILESASTNQTSMYLCASSLGWQLNSGNTIYFGEGSWLTVV.

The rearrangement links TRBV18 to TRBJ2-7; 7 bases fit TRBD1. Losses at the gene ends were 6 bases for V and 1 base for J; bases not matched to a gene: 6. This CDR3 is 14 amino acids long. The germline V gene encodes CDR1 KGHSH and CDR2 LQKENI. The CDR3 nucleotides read TGTGCCAGCTCTCAAGGACAGGAATCCTACGAGCAGTACTTC. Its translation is CASSQGQESYEQYF.

CDR3 DNA sequence: TGCGCCAGCAGCGCGGACAGGGGGCTGACTAAGAAGGTCCTAACCGGGGAGCTGTTTTTT. This codes for CASSADRGLTKKVLTGELFF. The rearrangement links TRBV5-1 to TRBJ2-2, with TRBD1 matching over 11 bases. Germline CDR1 SGHRS, CDR2 YFSETQ. The trim removed 4 bases at V and 5 bases at J, leaving 19 bases unmatched. The CDR3 loop spans 20 amino acids.

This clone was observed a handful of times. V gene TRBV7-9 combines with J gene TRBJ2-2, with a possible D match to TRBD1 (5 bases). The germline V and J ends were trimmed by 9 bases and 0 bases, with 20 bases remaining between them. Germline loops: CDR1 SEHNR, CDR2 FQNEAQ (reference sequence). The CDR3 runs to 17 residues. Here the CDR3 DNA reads TGTGCCAGTAACCGACGGACGGACACAACGAACACCGGGGAGCTGTTTTTT. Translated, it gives CASNRRTDTTNTGELFF.

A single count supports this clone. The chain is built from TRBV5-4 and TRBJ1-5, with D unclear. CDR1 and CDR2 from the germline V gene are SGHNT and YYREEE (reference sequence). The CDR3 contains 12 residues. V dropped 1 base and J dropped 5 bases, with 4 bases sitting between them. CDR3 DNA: TGTGCCAGCAGCTTGCCCCATCAGCCCCAGCATTTT. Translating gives CASSLPHQPQHF.

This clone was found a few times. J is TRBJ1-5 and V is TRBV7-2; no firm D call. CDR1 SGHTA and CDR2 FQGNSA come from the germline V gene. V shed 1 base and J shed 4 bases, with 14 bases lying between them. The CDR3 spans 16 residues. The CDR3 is CASSLVSNSRNQPQHF. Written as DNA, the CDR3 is TGTGCCAGCAGCTTAGTATCGAACAGCAGAAATCAGCCCCAGCATTTT. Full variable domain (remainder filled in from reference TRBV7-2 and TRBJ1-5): GAGVSQSPSNKVTEKGKDVELRCDPISGHTALYWYRQSLGQGLEFLIYFQGNSAPDKSGLPSDRFSAERTGGSVSTLTIQRTQQEDSAVYLCASSLVSNSRNQPQHFGDGTRLSIL.

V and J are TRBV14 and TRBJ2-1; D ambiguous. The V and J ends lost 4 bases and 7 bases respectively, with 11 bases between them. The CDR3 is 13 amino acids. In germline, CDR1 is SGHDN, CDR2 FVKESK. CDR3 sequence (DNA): TGTGCCAGCAGCCTGCTCCTAGGGAATGAGCAGTTCTTC. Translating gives CASSLLLGNEQFF.

The CDR3 DNA is TGTGCCAGCAGCGGCCCCGGGTTCCAAGAGACCCAGTACTTC. It codes for CASSGPGFQETQYF. The chain combines TRBV9 with TRBJ2-5; D is unresolved. The germline CDR1 and CDR2 sequences are SGDLS and YYNGEE. V was trimmed by 3 bases and J by 1 base, leaving 10 bases between them. CDR3 length: 14 residues.

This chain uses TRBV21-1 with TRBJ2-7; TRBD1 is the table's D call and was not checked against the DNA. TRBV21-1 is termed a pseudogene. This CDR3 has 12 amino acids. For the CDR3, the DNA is TGTGCCAATATAGACAGGACCTACGAGCAGTACTTC. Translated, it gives CANIDRTYEQYF.

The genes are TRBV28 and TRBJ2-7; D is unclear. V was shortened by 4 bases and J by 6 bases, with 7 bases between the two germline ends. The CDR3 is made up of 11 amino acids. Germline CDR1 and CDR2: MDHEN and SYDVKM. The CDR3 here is CASSSPLEQYF. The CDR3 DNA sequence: TGTGCCAGCAGTTCCCCTCTCGAGCAGTACTTC.

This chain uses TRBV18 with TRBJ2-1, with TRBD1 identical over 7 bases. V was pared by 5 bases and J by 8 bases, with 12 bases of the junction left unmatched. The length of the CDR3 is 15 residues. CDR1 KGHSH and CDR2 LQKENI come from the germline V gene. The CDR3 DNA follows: TGTGCCAGCTCAAAGGGGGCAGGGGATCCGGATGAGCAGTTCTTC. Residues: CASSKGAGDPDEQFF.

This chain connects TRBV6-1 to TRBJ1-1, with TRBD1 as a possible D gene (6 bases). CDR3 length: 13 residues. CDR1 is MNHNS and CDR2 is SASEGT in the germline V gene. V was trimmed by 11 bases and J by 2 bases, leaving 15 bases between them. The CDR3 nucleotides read TGTGCCCTCCACCCCAGGGGTAACACTGAAGCTTTCTTT. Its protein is CALHPRGNTEAFF.

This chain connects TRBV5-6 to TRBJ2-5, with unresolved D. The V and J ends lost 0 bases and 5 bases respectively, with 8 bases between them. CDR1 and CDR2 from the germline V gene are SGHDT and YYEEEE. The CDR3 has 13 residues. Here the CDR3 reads CASSLDFSETQYF. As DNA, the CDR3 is TGTGCCAGCAGCTTGGACTTTAGCGAGACCCAGTACTTC.

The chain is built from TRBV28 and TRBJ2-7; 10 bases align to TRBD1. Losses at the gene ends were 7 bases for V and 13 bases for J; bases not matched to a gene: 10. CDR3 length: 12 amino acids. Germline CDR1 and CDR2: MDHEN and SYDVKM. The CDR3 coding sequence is TGTGCCAGCACCGAAGAAGGGACAGGGGAATACTTC. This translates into CASTEEGTGEYF.

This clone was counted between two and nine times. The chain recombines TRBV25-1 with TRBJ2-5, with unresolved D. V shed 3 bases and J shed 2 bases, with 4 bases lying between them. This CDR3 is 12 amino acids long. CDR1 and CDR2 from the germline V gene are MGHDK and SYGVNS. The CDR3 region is CASSDLQETQYF. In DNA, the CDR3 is TGTGCCAGCAGTGATTTGCAAGAGACCCAGTACTTC.

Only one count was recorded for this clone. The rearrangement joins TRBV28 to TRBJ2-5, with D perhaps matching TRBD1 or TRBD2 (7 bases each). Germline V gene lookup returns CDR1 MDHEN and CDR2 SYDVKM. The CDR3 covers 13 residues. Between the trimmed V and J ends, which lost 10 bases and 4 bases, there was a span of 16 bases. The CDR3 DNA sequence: TGTGCCACCAGACAGGGAGGGCGAGAGACCCAGTACTTC. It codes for CATRQGGRETQYF.

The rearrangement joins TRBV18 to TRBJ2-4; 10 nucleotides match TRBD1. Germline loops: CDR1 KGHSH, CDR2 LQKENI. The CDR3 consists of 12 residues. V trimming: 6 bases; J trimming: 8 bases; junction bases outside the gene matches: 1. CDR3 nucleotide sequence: TGTGCCAGCTCCGGGACAGGGGACATTCAGTACTTC. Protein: CASSGTGDIQYF.

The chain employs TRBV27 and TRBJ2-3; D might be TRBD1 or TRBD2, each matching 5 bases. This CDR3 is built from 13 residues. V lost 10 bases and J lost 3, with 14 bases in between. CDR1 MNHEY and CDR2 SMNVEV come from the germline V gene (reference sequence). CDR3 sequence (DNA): TGTGCCACCCCATTCGAGGGGACAGATACGCAGTATTTT. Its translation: CATPFEGTDTQYF.

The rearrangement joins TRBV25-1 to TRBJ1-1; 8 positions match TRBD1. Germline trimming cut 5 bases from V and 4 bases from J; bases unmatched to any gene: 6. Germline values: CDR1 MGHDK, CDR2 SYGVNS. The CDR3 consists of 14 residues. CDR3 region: CASSIQGGGTEAFF. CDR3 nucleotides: TGTGCCAGCAGTATACAGGGGGGAGGCACTGAAGCTTTCTTT.

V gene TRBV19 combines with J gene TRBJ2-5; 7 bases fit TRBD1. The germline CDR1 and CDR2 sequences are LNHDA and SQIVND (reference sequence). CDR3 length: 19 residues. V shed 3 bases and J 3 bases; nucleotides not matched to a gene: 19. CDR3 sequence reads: CASSIFSSRSRGQKETQYF. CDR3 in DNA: TGTGCCAGTAGTATTTTTTCAAGTCGGTCTAGGGGACAGAAAGAGACCCAGTACTTC.

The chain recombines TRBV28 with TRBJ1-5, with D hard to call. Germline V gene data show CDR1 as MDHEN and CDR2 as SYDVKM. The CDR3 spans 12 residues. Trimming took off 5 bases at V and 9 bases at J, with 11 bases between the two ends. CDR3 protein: CASSTTSPPQHF. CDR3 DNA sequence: TGTGCCAGCAGTACCACGTCTCCGCCCCAGCATTTT.